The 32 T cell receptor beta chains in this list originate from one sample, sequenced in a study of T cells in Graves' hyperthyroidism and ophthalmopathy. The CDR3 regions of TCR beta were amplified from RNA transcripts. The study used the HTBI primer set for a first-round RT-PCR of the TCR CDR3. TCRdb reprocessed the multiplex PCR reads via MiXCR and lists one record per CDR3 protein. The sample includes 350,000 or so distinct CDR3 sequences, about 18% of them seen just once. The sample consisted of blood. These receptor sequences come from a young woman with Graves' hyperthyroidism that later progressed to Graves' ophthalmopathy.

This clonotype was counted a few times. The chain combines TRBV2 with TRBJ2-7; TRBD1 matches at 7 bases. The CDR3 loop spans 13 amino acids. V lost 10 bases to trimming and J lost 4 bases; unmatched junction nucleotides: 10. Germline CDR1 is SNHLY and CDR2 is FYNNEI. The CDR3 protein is CAIRDSDSYEQYF. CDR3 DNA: TGTGCCATCCGGGACAGTGATTCTTACGAGCAGTACTTC.

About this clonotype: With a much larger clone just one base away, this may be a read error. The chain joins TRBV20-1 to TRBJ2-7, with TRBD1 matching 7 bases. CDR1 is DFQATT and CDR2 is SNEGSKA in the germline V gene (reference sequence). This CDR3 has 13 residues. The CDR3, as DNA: TGCAGTGCTACTGATGGAGTAGGGGGCGAGCTGTACTTC. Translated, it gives CSATDGVGGELYF.

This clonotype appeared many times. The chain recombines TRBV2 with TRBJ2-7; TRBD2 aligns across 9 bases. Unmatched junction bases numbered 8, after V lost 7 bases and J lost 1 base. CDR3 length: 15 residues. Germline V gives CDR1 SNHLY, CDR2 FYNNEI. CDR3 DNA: TGTGCCAGCACTGTTGCTAGCGGGGTTTCCTACGAGCAGTACTTC. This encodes CASTVASGVSYEQYF.

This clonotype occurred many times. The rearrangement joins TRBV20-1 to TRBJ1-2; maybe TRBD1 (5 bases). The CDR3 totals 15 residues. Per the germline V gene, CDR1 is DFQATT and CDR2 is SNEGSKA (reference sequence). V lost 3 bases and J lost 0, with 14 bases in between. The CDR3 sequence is CSARGLQTANYGYTF. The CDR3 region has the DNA TGCAGTGCTAGGGGGCTACAGACAGCTAACTATGGCTACACCTTC.

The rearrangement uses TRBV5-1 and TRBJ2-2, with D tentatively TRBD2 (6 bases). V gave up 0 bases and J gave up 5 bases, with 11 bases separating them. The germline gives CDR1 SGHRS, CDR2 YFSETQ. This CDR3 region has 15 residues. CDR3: CASSLAGGRTGELFF. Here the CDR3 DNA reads TGCGCCAGCAGCTTGGCCGGAGGGCGTACCGGGGAGCTGTTTTTT.

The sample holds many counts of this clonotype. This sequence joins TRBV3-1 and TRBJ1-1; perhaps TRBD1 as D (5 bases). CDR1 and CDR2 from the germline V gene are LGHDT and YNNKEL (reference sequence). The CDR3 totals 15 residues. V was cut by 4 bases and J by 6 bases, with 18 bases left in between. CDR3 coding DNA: TGTGCCAGCAGCCCAACCCCAGGGATTTCCCCTGAAGCTTTCTTT. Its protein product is CASSPTPGISPEAFF.

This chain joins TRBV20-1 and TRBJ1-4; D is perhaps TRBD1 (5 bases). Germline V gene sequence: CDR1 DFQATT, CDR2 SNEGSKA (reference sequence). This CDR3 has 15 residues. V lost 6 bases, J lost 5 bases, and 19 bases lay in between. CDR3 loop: CSADSDSWGNEKLFF. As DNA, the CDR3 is TGCAGTGCAGACAGCGACAGCTGGGGAAATGAAAAACTGTTTTTT.

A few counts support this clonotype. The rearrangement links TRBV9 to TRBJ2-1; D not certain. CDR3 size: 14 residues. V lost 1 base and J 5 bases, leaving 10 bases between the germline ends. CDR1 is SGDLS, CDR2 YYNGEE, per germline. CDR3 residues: CASSVYGPDNEQFF. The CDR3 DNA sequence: TGTGCCAGCAGCGTATACGGGCCCGACAATGAGCAGTTCTTC.

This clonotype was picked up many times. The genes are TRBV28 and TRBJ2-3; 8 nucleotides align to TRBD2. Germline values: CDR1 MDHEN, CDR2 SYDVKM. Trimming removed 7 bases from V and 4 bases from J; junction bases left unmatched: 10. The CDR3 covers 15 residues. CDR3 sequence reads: CASNSGGPGPDTQYF. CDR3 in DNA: TGTGCCAGCAATTCGGGGGGGCCGGGCCCAGATACGCAGTATTTT.

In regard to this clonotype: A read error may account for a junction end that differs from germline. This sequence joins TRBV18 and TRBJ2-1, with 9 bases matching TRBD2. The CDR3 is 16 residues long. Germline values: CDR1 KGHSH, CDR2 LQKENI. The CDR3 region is CASSPPGLAGYNERFF. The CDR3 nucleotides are TGTGCCAGCTCACCACCTGGGCTAGCGGGGTACAATGAGCGGTTCTTC.

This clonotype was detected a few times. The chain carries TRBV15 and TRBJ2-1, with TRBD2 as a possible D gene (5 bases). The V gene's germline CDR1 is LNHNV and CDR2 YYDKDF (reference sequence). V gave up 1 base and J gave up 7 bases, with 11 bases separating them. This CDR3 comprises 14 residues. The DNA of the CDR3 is TGTGCCACCAGCAGAGGGACTGCTGTAAATGAGCAGTTCTTC. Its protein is CATSRGTAVNEQFF. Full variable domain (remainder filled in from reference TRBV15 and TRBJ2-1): DAMVIQNPRYQVTQFGKPVTLSCSQTLNHNVMYWYQQKSSQAPKLLFHYYDKDFNNEADTPDNFQSRRPNTSFCFLDIRSPGLGDTAMYLCATSRGTAVNEQFFGPGTRLTVL.

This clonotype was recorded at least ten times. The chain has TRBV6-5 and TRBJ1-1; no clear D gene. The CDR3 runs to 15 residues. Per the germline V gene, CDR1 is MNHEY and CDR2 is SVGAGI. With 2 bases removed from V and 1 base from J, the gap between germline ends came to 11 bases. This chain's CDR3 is CASSYNGLGNTEAFF. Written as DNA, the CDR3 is TGTGCCAGCAGTTACAACGGGTTAGGGAACACTGAAGCTTTCTTT.

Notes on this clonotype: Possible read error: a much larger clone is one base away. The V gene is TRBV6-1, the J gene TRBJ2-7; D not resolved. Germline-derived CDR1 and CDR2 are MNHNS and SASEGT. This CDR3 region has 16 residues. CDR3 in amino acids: CASTSPIIKYSHEQYF. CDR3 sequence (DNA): TGTGCCAGCACCTCACCCATCATTAAATACTCCCACGAGCAGTACTTC.

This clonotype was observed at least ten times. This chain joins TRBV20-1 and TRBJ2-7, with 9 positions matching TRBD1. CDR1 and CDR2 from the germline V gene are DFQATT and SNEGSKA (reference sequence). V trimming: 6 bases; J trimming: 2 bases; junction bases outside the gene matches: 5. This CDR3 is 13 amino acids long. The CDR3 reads CSAWTGDAYEQYF. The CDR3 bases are TGCAGTGCCTGGACAGGGGACGCCTACGAGCAGTACTTC.

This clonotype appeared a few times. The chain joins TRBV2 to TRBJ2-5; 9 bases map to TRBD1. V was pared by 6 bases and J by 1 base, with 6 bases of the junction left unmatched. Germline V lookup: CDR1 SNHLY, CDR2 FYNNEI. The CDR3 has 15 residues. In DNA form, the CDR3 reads TGTGCCAGCAGCGCCCAGGGACAGGGCCAAGAGACCCAGTACTTC. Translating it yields CASSAQGQGQETQYF.

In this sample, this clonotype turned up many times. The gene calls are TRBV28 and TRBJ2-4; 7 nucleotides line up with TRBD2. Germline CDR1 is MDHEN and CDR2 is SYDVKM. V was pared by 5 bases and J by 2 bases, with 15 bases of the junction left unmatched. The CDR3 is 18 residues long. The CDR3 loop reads CASSETSLMGLPKNIQYF. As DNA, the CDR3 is TGTGCCAGCAGTGAGACTAGCTTGATGGGTTTGCCCAAAAACATTCAGTACTTC.

The CDR3 sequence: CASSELAPYQPQHF. The CDR3 DNA reads TGTGCCAGCAGTGAATTGGCACCTTATCAGCCCCAGCATTTT. V and J are TRBV6-1 and TRBJ1-5; D gene ambiguous. The CDR3 runs to 14 residues. V lost 2 bases and J lost 5, with 10 bases in between. Germline CDR1 is MNHNS and CDR2 is SASEGT.

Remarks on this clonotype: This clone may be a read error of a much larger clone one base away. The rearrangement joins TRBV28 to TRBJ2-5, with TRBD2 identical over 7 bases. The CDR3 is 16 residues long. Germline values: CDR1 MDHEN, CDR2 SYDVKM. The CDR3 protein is CVSSSTRLAPKETQYF. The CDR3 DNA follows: TGTGTCAGCAGTTCTACTAGACTAGCCCCAAAAGAGACCCAGTACTTC. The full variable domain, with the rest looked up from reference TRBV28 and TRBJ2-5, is DVKVTQSSRYLVKRTGEKVFLECVQDMDHENMFWYRQDPGLGLRLIYFSYDVKMKEKGDIPEGYSVSREKKERFSLILESASTNQTSMYLCVSSSTRLAPKETQYFGPGTRLLVL.

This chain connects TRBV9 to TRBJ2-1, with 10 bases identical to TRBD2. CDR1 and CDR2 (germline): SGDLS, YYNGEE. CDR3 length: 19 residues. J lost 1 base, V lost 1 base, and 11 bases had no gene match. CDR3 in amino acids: CASSVTPLAGDQSYNEQFF. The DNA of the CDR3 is TGTGCCAGCAGCGTAACCCCGCTAGCGGGAGATCAATCCTACAATGAGCAGTTCTTC.

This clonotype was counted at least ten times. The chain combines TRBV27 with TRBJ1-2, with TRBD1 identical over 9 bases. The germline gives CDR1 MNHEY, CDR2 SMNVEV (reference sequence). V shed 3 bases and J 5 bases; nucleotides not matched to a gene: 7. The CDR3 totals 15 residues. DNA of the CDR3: TGTGCCAGCAGTTTTTCGGGACAGGGACGGTATGGCTACACCTTC. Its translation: CASSFSGQGRYGYTF.

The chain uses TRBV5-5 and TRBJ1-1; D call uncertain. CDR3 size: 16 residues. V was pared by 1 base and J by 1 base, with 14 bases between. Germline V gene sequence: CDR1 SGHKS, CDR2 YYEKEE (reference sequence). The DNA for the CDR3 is TGTGCCAGCAGCTTGCGTGGTTCAGCGACGAACACTGAAGCTTTCTTT. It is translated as CASSLRGSATNTEAFF.

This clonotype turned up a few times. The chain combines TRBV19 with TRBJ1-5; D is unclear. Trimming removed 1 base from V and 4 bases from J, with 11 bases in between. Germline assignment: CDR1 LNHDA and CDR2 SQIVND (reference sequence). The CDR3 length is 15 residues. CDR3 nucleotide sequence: TGTGCCAGTAGTATAGGGCCAGGAGTAAATCAGCCCCAGCATTTT. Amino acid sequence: CASSIGPGVNQPQHF.

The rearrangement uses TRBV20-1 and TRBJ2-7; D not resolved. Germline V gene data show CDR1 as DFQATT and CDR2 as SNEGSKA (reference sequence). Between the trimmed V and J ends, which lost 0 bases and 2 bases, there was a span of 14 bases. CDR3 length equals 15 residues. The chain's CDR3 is CSARDTAGWTYEQYF. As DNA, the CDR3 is TGCAGTGCTAGAGATACGGCAGGCTGGACCTACGAGCAGTACTTC.

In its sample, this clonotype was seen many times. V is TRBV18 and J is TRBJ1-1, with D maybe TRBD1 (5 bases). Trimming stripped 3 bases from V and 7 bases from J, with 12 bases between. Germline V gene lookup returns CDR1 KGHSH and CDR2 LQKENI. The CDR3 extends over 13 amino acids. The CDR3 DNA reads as TGTGCCAGCTCACCTGCTGGGGCTAGTGAAGCTTTCTTT. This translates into CASSPAGASEAFF.

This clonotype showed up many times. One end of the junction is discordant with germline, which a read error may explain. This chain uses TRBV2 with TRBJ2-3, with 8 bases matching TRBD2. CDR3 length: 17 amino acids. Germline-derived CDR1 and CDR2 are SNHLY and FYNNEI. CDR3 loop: CASSEATSGSGTDTQYF. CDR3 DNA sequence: TGTGCCAGCAGCGAAGCCACCAGCGGGAGTGGCACGGATACGCAGTATTTT. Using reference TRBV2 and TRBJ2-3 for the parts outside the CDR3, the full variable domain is EPEVTQTPSHQVTQMGQEVILRCVPISNHLYFYWYRQILGQKVEFLVSFYNNEISEKSEIFDDQFSVERPDGSNFTLKIRSTKLEDSAMYFCASSEATSGSGTDTQYFGPGTRLTVL.

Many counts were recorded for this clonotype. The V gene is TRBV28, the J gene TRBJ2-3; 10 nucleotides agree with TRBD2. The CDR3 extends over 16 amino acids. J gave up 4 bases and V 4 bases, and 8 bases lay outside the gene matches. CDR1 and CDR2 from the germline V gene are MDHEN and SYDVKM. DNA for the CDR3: TGTGCCAGCAGTTCCCCCGAGCGGGAGGGCCCAGATACGCAGTATTTT. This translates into CASSSPEREGPDTQYF.

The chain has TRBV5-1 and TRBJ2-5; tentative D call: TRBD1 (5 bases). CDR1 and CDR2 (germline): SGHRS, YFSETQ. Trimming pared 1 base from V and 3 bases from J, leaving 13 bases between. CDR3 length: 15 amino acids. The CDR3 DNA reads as TGCGCCAGCAGCTTGTCTGGGCAGGGAAAAGAGACCCAGTACTTC. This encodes CASSLSGQGKETQYF.

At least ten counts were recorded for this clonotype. This CDR3 is CASSRTELGQGKKLFF. DNA for the CDR3: TGCGCCAGCAGCCGTACCGAATTGGGACAGGGTAAAAAACTGTTTTTT. The chain combines TRBV5-1 with TRBJ1-4; 9 nucleotides align to TRBD1. The CDR3 runs to 16 residues. V was clipped by 4 bases and J by 9 bases; unmatched bases: 13. Germline-derived CDR1 and CDR2 are SGHRS and YFSETQ.

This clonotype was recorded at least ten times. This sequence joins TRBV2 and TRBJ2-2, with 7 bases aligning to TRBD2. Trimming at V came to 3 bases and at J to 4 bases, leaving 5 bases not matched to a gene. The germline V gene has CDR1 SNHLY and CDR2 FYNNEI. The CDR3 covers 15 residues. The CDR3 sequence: CASSEGGSPTGELFF. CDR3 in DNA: TGTGCCAGCAGTGAGGGCGGGAGTCCCACCGGGGAGCTGTTTTTT.

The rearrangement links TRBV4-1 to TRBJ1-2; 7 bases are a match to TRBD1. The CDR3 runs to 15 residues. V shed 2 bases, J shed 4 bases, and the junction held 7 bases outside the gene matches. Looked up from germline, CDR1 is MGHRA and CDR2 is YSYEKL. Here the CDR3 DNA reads TGCGCCAGCAGCCAAATCACACAGGGGACCTATGGCTACACCTTC. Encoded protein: CASSQITQGTYGYTF.

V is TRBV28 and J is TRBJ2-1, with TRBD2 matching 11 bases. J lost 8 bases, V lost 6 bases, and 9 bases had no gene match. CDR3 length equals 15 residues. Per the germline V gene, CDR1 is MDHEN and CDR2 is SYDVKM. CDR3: CASSRDEGLADEQFF. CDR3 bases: TGTGCCAGCAGCCGAGACGAGGGACTAGCGGATGAGCAGTTCTTC. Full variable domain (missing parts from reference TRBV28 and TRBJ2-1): DVKVTQSSRYLVKRTGEKVFLECVQDMDHENMFWYRQDPGLGLRLIYFSYDVKMKEKGDIPEGYSVSREKKERFSLILESASTNQTSMYLCASSRDEGLADEQFFGPGTRLTVL.

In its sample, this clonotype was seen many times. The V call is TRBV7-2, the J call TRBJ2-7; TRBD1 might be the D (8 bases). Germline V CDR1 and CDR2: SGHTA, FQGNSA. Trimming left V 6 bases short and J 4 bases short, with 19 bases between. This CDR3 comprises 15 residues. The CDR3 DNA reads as TGTGCCAGCAGTCTCCTACAGGGGGGGATATACGAGCAGTACTTC. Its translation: CASSLLQGGIYEQYF.